The clone carrying this TCR beta chain occurred many times. The data are from a study of spatial heterogeneity in lung cancer. About the study: Alpha-chain sequences were consistently detected in smaller numbers than beta-chain sequences.

Noted time point: blood at routine non-recurrence follow-up after resection. Whole RNA, isolated from tumor, nontumor lung or frozen PBMC, was sequenced without prior sorting. Germline CDR1 and CDR2: DFQATT and SNEGSKA (reference sequence). This CDR3 has 18 amino acids. V trimming: 3 bases; J trimming: 5 bases; junction bases outside the gene matches: 15. TCRdb fed the 5' RACE reads into MiXCR, producing one record per CDR3 protein. The sample includes under 35,000 distinct CDR3 sequences, 5% to 6.5% of them seen just once. Sequences were derived from PBMCs, sampled at follow-up. The rearrangement links TRBV20-1 to TRBJ2-1; 11 bases agree with TRBD2. This sequence was found in a female donor with early-stage non-small cell lung cancer. CDR3 in DNA: TGCAGTGCTAGTGGTGGTAGCGGGAGGGCATCATCAAACAATGAGCAGTTCTTC. Encoded protein: CSASGGSGRASSNNEQFF.